Following are 29 T cell receptor beta chains from one sample sequenced in a study of long-term antiretroviral therapy in people with HIV. The assay, immunoSEQ v3.0, was run at survey level. TCRdb's copy holds only in-frame clones and misses some; the assay was immunoSEQ multiplex PCR. Altogether just over 20,000 clones are present, around three quarters being singletons, with the ten largest covering over 9%. Sample: unsorted PBMCs, taken 4.1 years after starting antiretroviral therapy. The receptors stem from a woman in her thirties or forties with HIV.

A remark on this clone: Relative to the germline gene, one junction end is altered; a read error may explain this. The chain couples TRBV10-3 to TRBJ2-7; D is undetermined. CDR3 length equals 11 residues. The germline V gene has CDR1 ENHRY and CDR2 SYGVKD. The CDR3 protein is CATSASNEQYF. Written as DNA, the CDR3 is TGTGCCACCTCAGCCTCCAACGAGCAGTACTTC.

The gene calls are TRBV5-4 and TRBJ2-2, with TRBD2 identical over 10 bases. Per germline, CDR1 SGHNT and CDR2 YYREEE (reference sequence). Trimming removed 5 bases from V and 7 bases from J; junction bases left unmatched: 17. This CDR3 contains 18 residues. The CDR3 DNA sequence: TGTGCCAGCAGTTCCCTCCTAGCGGGAGTAAATGCGAACGGGGAGCTGTTTTTT. Residues: CASSSLLAGVNANGELFF.

This clone has a handful of counts. The rearrangement links TRBV7-2 to TRBJ2-3, with TRBD2 matching 8 bases. V trimming: 8 bases; J trimming: 4 bases; junction bases outside the gene matches: 2. CDR1 SGHTA and CDR2 FQGNSA come from the germline V gene. The CDR3 is 12 amino acids. As DNA, the CDR3 is TGTGCCAGCGGACTAGCTTCAGATACGCAGTATTTT. Residues: CASGLASDTQYF. Full variable domain (missing parts from reference TRBV7-2 and TRBJ2-3): GAGVSQSPSNKVTEKGKDVELRCDPISGHTALYWYRQSLGQGLEFLIYFQGNSAPDKSGLPSDRFSAERTGGSVSTLTIQRTQQEDSAVYLCASGLASDTQYFGPGTRLTVL.

This chain connects TRBV5-6 to TRBJ2-3, with D tentatively TRBD2 (6 bases). This CDR3 is built from 15 residues. V was shortened by 0 bases and J by 0 bases, with 8 bases between the two germline ends. Per the germline V gene, CDR1 is SGHDT and CDR2 is YYEEEE. DNA for the CDR3: TGTGCCAGCAGCTTGGGGAGGGCCAGCACAGATACGCAGTATTTT. This sequence encodes CASSLGRASTDTQYF.

V gene TRBV14 combines with J gene TRBJ1-2, with no clear D. The CDR3 extends over 13 amino acids. Trimming stripped 3 bases from V and 1 base from J, with 6 bases between. Looked up from germline, CDR1 is SGHDN and CDR2 is FVKESK. CDR3 bases: TGTGCCAGCAGCCACGGGGATAACTATGGCTACACCTTC. It is translated as CASSHGDNYGYTF.

The rearrangement links TRBV6-1 to TRBJ1-1; D is perhaps TRBD1 (6 bases). The CDR3 has 14 amino acids. Between the trimmed V and J ends, which lost 3 bases and 1 base, there was a span of 9 bases. Germline V gives CDR1 MNHNS, CDR2 SASEGT. CDR3 region: CASSDQGRNTEAFF. CDR3 bases: TGTGCCAGCAGTGACCAGGGGAGGAACACTGAAGCTTTCTTT.

This chain links TRBV5-1 with TRBJ2-3; the match to TRBD2 covers 11 bases. Germline V gene data show CDR1 as SGHRS and CDR2 as YFSETQ. There are 20 residues in the CDR3. V shed 0 bases, J shed 4 bases, and the junction held 16 bases outside the gene matches. CDR3 in amino acids: CASSLGRTSGYAYIPDTQYF. CDR3 nucleotides: TGCGCCAGCAGCTTGGGGCGGACTAGCGGGTACGCCTATATCCCAGATACGCAGTATTTT.

The chain couples TRBV27 to TRBJ1-1, with D tentatively TRBD1 (5 bases). The V end lost 3 bases, the J end lost 6 bases, and 14 bases lay between the germline ends. CDR3 size: 14 residues. The germline V gene has CDR1 MNHEY and CDR2 SMNVEV (reference sequence). CDR3 region: CASSFRDGGAEAFF. The CDR3, as DNA: TGTGCCAGCAGTTTTCGGGACGGAGGAGCTGAAGCTTTCTTT.

The gene calls are TRBV30 and TRBJ2-7; weak D call: TRBD2 (5 bases). V was clipped by 0 bases and J by 7 bases, with 13 bases between them. This CDR3 spans 13 amino acids. Germline CDR1 is GTSNPN and CDR2 is SVGIG (reference sequence). Written as DNA, the CDR3 is TGTGCCTGGAGTGTGACCCCCGGGGAGGAGCAGTACTTC. It codes for CAWSVTPGEEQYF.

The chain uses TRBV11-3 and TRBJ2-3; 9 bases agree with TRBD2. V trimming: 6 bases; J trimming: 4 bases; junction bases outside the gene matches: 11. This CDR3 has 16 amino acids. The germline V gene has CDR1 SGHNT and CDR2 YENEEA. Here the CDR3 reads CASRRASGNSPDTQYF. The CDR3 region has the DNA TGTGCCAGCAGGAGGGCTAGCGGGAACTCTCCAGATACGCAGTATTTT.

The chain couples TRBV5-6 to TRBJ2-5; D ambiguous. Trimming removed 3 bases at V and 0 bases at J, with 6 bases between. The CDR3 consists of 13 residues. The germline CDR1 and CDR2 sequences are SGHDT and YYEEEE. CDR3 in DNA: TGTGCCAGCAGCTCTGCCTACCAAGAGACCCAGTACTTC. It is translated as CASSSAYQETQYF.

This clone was observed a few times. The chain combines TRBV4-1 with TRBJ1-2; D is possibly TRBD1 (5 bases). The CDR3 runs 13 residues. V shed 4 bases and J shed 2 bases, with 8 bases lying between them. Per the germline V gene, CDR1 is MGHRA and CDR2 is YSYEKL. CDR3 nucleotide sequence: TGCGCCAGCAGCCCGGACACCAACTATGGCTACACCTTC. This encodes CASSPDTNYGYTF.

The chain has TRBV4-2 and TRBJ1-3; TRBD1 is a possible D gene (5 bases). The CDR3 runs to 14 residues. The germline V gene has CDR1 LGHNA and CDR2 YNFKEQ. V was trimmed by 2 bases and J by 0 bases, leaving 5 bases between them. CDR3 nucleotide sequence: TGTGCCAGCAGCCAAACAGGCTCTGGAAACACCATATATTTT. Amino acid sequence: CASSQTGSGNTIYF.

J is TRBJ2-1 and V is TRBV6-5; possible D gene TRBD2, 6 bases. Germline CDR1 and CDR2: MNHEY and SVGAGI. V was clipped by 2 bases and J by 7 bases, with 12 bases between them. The CDR3 has 14 residues. The CDR3 loop is CASSYDRELNEQFF. For the CDR3, the DNA is TGTGCCAGCAGTTACGACCGGGAGTTGAATGAGCAGTTCTTC.

This clone showed up just a few times. The chain employs TRBV9 and TRBJ2-2; D is undetermined. Trimming pared 3 bases from V and 0 bases from J, leaving 6 bases between. This CDR3 contains 14 residues. Germline V lookup: CDR1 SGDLS, CDR2 YYNGEE. This CDR3 reads CASSEFPNTGELFF. CDR3 in DNA: TGTGCCAGCAGCGAATTCCCGAACACCGGGGAGCTGTTTTTT.

The chain carries TRBV6-6 and TRBJ2-5, with D hard to call. Per the germline V gene, CDR1 is MNHNY and CDR2 is SVGAGI (reference sequence). The CDR3 is 14 amino acids. The V and J ends lost 2 bases and 9 bases respectively, with 16 bases between them. CDR3 residues: CASSYAHSRPPQYF. As DNA, the CDR3 is TGTGCCAGCAGTTACGCCCACTCCCGGCCCCCCCAGTACTTC.

V and J are TRBV15 and TRBJ2-7, with unresolved D. Germline V gene sequence: CDR1 LNHNV, CDR2 YYDKDF (reference sequence). With 1 base removed from V and 3 bases from J, the gap between germline ends came to 4 bases. The CDR3 totals 12 residues. The CDR3 DNA reads as TGTGCCACCAGCAGAGGGTACTACGAGCAGTACTTC. It specifies CATSRGYYEQYF.

The V call is TRBV7-2, the J call TRBJ2-3; TRBD1 aligns across 10 bases. CDR3 length: 16 residues. CDR1 is SGHTA, CDR2 FQGNSA, per germline. J gave up 4 bases and V 2 bases, and 6 bases lay outside the gene matches. This CDR3 reads CASSLMRQGASDTQYF. In nucleotides, the CDR3 is TGTGCCAGCAGCTTAATGAGACAGGGGGCATCAGATACGCAGTATTTT.

This rearrangement joins TRBV29-1 to TRBJ2-1; D call uncertain. Germline loops: CDR1 SQVTM, CDR2 ANQGSEA. CDR3 length equals 11 residues. Trimming cost V 2 bases and J 4 bases, with 3 bases left between them. The CDR3 DNA follows: TGCAGCGTTGAAAGGTACAATGAGCAGTTCTTC. This translates into CSVERYNEQFF.

The chain employs TRBV7-2 and TRBJ2-5; 7 bases are shared with TRBD2. Germline CDR1 SGHTA, CDR2 FQGNSA. The J segment lost 5 bases and the V segment lost 1 base, leaving 4 bases of the junction unmatched. The CDR3 is 14 residues long. The CDR3 coding sequence is TGTGCCAGCAGCTTAGTCACTAGCGACGAGACCCAGTACTTC. Translating gives CASSLVTSDETQYF. Full variable domain (remainder filled in from reference TRBV7-2 and TRBJ2-5): GAGVSQSPSNKVTEKGKDVELRCDPISGHTALYWYRQSLGQGLEFLIYFQGNSAPDKSGLPSDRFSAERTGGSVSTLTIQRTQQEDSAVYLCASSLVTSDETQYFGPGTRLLVL.

V gene TRBV11-1 combines with J gene TRBJ1-1; 12 bases are shared with TRBD1. CDR3 length equals 16 residues. The germline V gene encodes CDR1 SGHAT and CDR2 FQDESV (reference sequence). Germline trimming cut 5 bases from V and 1 base from J; bases unmatched to any gene: 5. CDR3 sequence reads: CASSRDRGLGNTEAFF. As DNA, the CDR3 is TGTGCCAGCAGCCGGGACAGGGGGCTAGGGAACACTGAAGCTTTCTTT.

The J gene is TRBJ2-7, the V gene TRBV10-3, with D possibly TRBD2 on 5 matching bases. Between the trimmed V and J ends, which lost 3 bases and 3 bases, there was a span of 9 bases. Germline values: CDR1 ENHRY, CDR2 SYGVKD. The CDR3 sequence is 13 residues long. The CDR3 sequence: CAISDQTIYEQYF. The CDR3 DNA reads as TGTGCCATCAGTGATCAGACTATCTACGAGCAGTACTTC.

This chain uses TRBV4-2 with TRBJ1-1, with D unclear. CDR3 length equals 16 residues. The germline V gene encodes CDR1 LGHNA and CDR2 YNFKEQ. V lost 1 base and J lost 0, with 12 bases in between. As DNA, the CDR3 is TGTGCCAGCAGCCAAGCTGCGAGGGTTGTGAACACTGAAGCTTTCTTT. Translation gives CASSQAARVVNTEAFF.

This chain connects TRBV29-1 to TRBJ1-3; D is ambiguous. This CDR3 has 14 residues. Germline V CDR1 and CDR2: SQVTM, ANQGSEA. Trimming took off 3 bases at V and 4 bases at J, with 13 bases between the two ends. The CDR3: CSVDGQAYGNTIYF. The CDR3 DNA reads TGCAGCGTTGATGGCCAGGCCTACGGAAACACCATATATTTT. The variable domain in full, completed from reference TRBV29-1 and TRBJ1-3, reads SAVISQKPSRDICQRGTSLTIQCQVDSQVTMMFWYRQQPGQSLTLIATANQGSEATYESGFVIDKFPISRPNLTFSTLTVSNMSPEDSSIYLCSVDGQAYGNTIYFGEGSWLTVV.

The chain uses TRBV2 and TRBJ2-7; TRBD2 agrees at 9 bases. Per germline, CDR1 SNHLY and CDR2 FYNNEI. V trimming: 4 bases; J trimming: 3 bases; junction bases outside the gene matches: 4. This CDR3 is 14 amino acids long. The CDR3 reads CASSGLAGYYEQYF. The DNA of the CDR3 is TGTGCCAGCAGTGGGCTAGCGGGGTACTACGAGCAGTACTTC.

The chain couples TRBV2 to TRBJ2-7; no clear D gene. Germline V gene sequence: CDR1 SNHLY, CDR2 FYNNEI. Trimming took off 2 bases at V and 2 bases at J, with 13 bases between the two ends. The CDR3 spans 15 residues. The CDR3 protein is CASSESPLGAYEQYF. CDR3 coding DNA: TGTGCCAGCAGTGAAAGCCCGCTGGGCGCCTACGAGCAGTACTTC. Based on the CDR3 plus reference TRBV2 and TRBJ2-7, the full variable domain is EPEVTQTPSHQVTQMGQEVILRCVPISNHLYFYWYRQILGQKVEFLVSFYNNEISEKSEIFDDQFSVERPDGSNFTLKIRSTKLEDSAMYFCASSESPLGAYEQYFGPGTRLTVT.

The chain is built from TRBV2 and TRBJ2-5; D is unclear. V was clipped by 0 bases and J by 4 bases, with 12 bases between them. The CDR3 covers 15 residues. Germline CDR1 SNHLY, CDR2 FYNNEI. The DNA of the CDR3 is TGTGCCAGCAGTGAAGCGCCCAGAGAAATAGAGACCCAGTACTTC. It encodes CASSEAPREIETQYF.

The V gene is TRBV6-5, the J gene TRBJ2-7; 9 positions agree with TRBD1. The germline V gene encodes CDR1 MNHEY and CDR2 SVGAGI. The CDR3 has 15 residues. With V trimmed by 6 bases and J by 0 bases, 6 bases remained unmatched. The CDR3 nucleotides read TGTGCCAGCAGGAGGGACAGGGACATCTCCTACGAGCAGTACTTC. It is translated as CASRRDRDISYEQYF.

A single count supports this clone. V gene TRBV5-6 combines with J gene TRBJ2-7; D might be TRBD2 (6 bases). Germline V gives CDR1 SGHDT, CDR2 YYEEEE. This CDR3 has 16 amino acids. Between the trimmed V and J ends, which lost 1 base and 3 bases, there was a span of 17 bases. The CDR3 DNA sequence: TGTGCCAGCAGCTTGTATGGGGGAGGCACATTCTACGAGCAGTACTTC. Protein sequence: CASSLYGGGTFYEQYF.